The 15 T cell receptor beta chains given below trace back to one sample, sequenced in a study of OX40 agonist ivuxolimab in advanced cancers. TCRdb's table, derived via immunoSEQ multiplex PCR, lists solely in-frame clones and lacks some. The sample lists roughly 83,000 clones; around 90% were seen once. This sample comprised CD4+ or CD8+ T cells sorted from blood, obtained in a trial of the OX40 agonist ivuxolimab. The receptors originated from an adult with an advanced solid tumor such as melanoma, head and neck, liver or kidney cancer.

The V and J genes are TRBV5-1 and TRBJ2-3; TRBD2 matches at 8 bases. Per the germline V gene, CDR1 is SGHRS and CDR2 is YFSETQ. Trimming at V came to 1 base and at J to 0 bases, leaving 7 bases not matched to a gene. The CDR3 covers 17 residues. The CDR3 here is CASSLRPGLESTDTQYF. The CDR3 DNA reads TGCGCCAGCAGCTTGAGGCCGGGACTAGAAAGCACAGATACGCAGTATTTT.

The chain has TRBV11-2 and TRBJ2-7; D is unresolved. The V end was cut by 2 bases, the J end by 7 bases, with 15 bases between. The CDR3 sequence is 14 residues long. In germline, CDR1 is SGHAT, CDR2 FQNNGV. The chain's CDR3 is CASSLLLIGIEQYF. The DNA of the CDR3 is TGTGCCAGCAGCTTACTCCTCATAGGGATTGAGCAGTACTTC.

The chain has TRBV7-8 and TRBJ2-7; 13 positions match TRBD2. Germline values: CDR1 SGHVS, CDR2 FQNEAQ. The CDR3 extends over 16 amino acids. V lost 4 bases and J lost 0; bases outside the gene matches: 3. The CDR3 bases are TGTGCCAGCAGCTCCGGACTAGCGGGGGCCTCCTACGAGCAGTACTTC. This gives the protein CASSSGLAGASYEQYF. The whole variable domain, remainder taken from reference TRBV7-8 and TRBJ2-7, is GAGVSQSPRYKVAKRGQDVALRCDPISGHVSLFWYQQALGQGPEFLTYFQNEAQLDKSGLPSDRFFAERPEGSVSTLKIQRTQQEDSAVYLCASSSGLAGASYEQYFGPGTRLTVT.

The V and J genes are TRBV28 and TRBJ2-1, with 8 bases fitting TRBD2. The CDR3 runs 16 residues. Germline trimming cut 3 bases from V and 9 bases from J; bases unmatched to any gene: 13. Germline loops: CDR1 MDHEN, CDR2 SYDVKM. CDR3 in DNA: TGTGCCAGCAGTTTTAGGGGGACTAGGGAGTATAGTGAGCAGTTCTTC. It encodes CASSFRGTREYSEQFF. Together with reference TRBV28 and TRBJ2-1, the CDR3 gives the full variable domain: DVKVTQSSRYLVKRTGEKVFLECVQDMDHENMFWYRQDPGLGLRLIYFSYDVKMKEKGDIPEGYSVSREKKERFSLILESASTNQTSMYLCASSFRGTREYSEQFFGPGTRLTVL.

This clone came up once. The chain carries TRBV28 and TRBJ2-3; D gene unclear. The CDR3 extends over 14 amino acids. The germline gives CDR1 MDHEN, CDR2 SYDVKM. The V end lost 4 bases, the J end lost 7 bases, and 15 bases lay between the germline ends. The CDR3 protein is CASSSTLLSNTQYF. In nucleotides, the CDR3 is TGTGCCAGCAGTTCGACCCTCCTGTCAAATACGCAGTATTTT.

The rearrangement uses TRBV6-1 and TRBJ2-1; 12 bases fit TRBD2. Germline CDR1 is MNHNS and CDR2 is SASEGT. There are 17 residues in the CDR3. The ends lost 4 bases at V and 7 bases at J; junction bases unmatched: 11. The DNA of the CDR3 is TGTGCCAGCAGTGTCGAGGCTAGCGGGGGGGCCTGGAATGAGCAGTTCTTC. It specifies CASSVEASGGAWNEQFF.

The rearrangement joins TRBV28 to TRBJ2-1; unclear D gene. The CDR3 extends over 17 amino acids. V dropped 1 base and J dropped 3 bases, with 16 bases sitting between them. Germline CDR1 reads MDHEN; CDR2 reads SYDVKM. CDR3 amino acids: CASSLSLWRPRYNEQFF. Written as DNA, the CDR3 is TGTGCCAGCAGTTTATCCCTTTGGCGGCCCCGCTACAATGAGCAGTTCTTC.

J is TRBJ2-3 and V is TRBV4-1, with TRBD2 matching over 16 bases. Germline CDR1 and CDR2: MGHRA and YSYEKL. This CDR3 region has 22 residues. The junction had 19 bases not matched to a gene; V was cut back by 3 bases and J by 4 bases. In DNA form, the CDR3 reads TGCGCCAGCAGCCACCCGGGACTAGCGGGGGGGCTAGTCGGGAGAGATGCAGATACGCAGTATTTT. This gives the protein CASSHPGLAGGLVGRDADTQYF.

This rearrangement joins TRBV28 to TRBJ2-3; 9 positions match TRBD2. Germline-derived CDR1 and CDR2 are MDHEN and SYDVKM. V dropped 2 bases and J dropped 0; count of bases not matched to a gene: 9. This CDR3 is 18 amino acids long. The CDR3 sequence is CASSLSSGGASSTDTQYF. The CDR3 DNA is TGTGCCAGCAGTTTAAGTAGCGGGGGCGCATCTAGCACAGATACGCAGTATTTT. Full variable domain (missing parts from reference TRBV28 and TRBJ2-3): DVKVTQSSRYLVKRTGEKVFLECVQDMDHENMFWYRQDPGLGLRLIYFSYDVKMKEKGDIPEGYSVSREKKERFSLILESASTNQTSMYLCASSLSSGGASSTDTQYFGPGTRLTVL.

The V gene is TRBV9, the J gene TRBJ1-1; 10 bases agree with TRBD1. The junction had 7 bases not matched to a gene; V was cut back by 4 bases and J by 1 base. Germline lookup yields CDR1 SGDLS and CDR2 YYNGEE. The CDR3 loop spans 16 amino acids. The CDR3 DNA is TGTGCCAGCAGCCCGTGGGGACAGGGGACGAACACTGAAGCTTTCTTT. This encodes CASSPWGQGTNTEAFF.

The rearrangement joins TRBV19 to TRBJ1-1; TRBD1 might be the D (5 bases). The V gene's germline CDR1 is LNHDA and CDR2 SQIVND (reference sequence). Trimming took 3 bases from V and 1 from J, leaving 9 bases between them. The CDR3 has 14 amino acids. The CDR3 bases are TGTGCCAGTAGTATGGGGGGATCGAACACTGAAGCTTTCTTT. It specifies CASSMGGSNTEAFF.

The rearrangement joins TRBV28 to TRBJ1-5; a weak D match, TRBD1 (5 bases). V was shortened by 2 bases and J by 1 base, with 15 bases between the two germline ends. Germline lookup yields CDR1 MDHEN and CDR2 SYDVKM. This CDR3 is 17 amino acids long. CDR3 region: CASSLDSSDLSNQPQHF. The CDR3 nucleotides read TGTGCCAGCAGTTTAGACAGCTCCGACTTGAGCAATCAGCCCCAGCATTTT.

The chain links TRBV9 to TRBJ2-2; 7 bases map to TRBD1. This CDR3 region has 19 residues. CDR1 SGDLS and CDR2 YYNGEE come from the germline V gene. V dropped 2 bases and J dropped 0; count of bases not matched to a gene: 13. The CDR3 sequence is CASSVSAGTATANTGELFF. The CDR3 DNA reads as TGTGCCAGCAGCGTTTCTGCTGGGACAGCCACAGCGAACACCGGGGAGCTGTTTTTT.

The rearrangement links TRBV10-2 to TRBJ2-7; D unclear. The CDR3 runs to 11 residues. Trimming pared 5 bases from V and 3 bases from J, leaving 5 bases between. The germline V gene encodes CDR1 WSHSY and CDR2 SAAADI. CDR3: CASSPGYEQYV. The CDR3 DNA reads as TGCGCCAGCAGTCCCGGCTACGAGCAGTACGTC.

This chain joins TRBV19 and TRBJ2-3, with D perhaps matching TRBD1 (5 bases). The CDR3 loop spans 15 amino acids. Germline V gene lookup returns CDR1 LNHDA and CDR2 SQIVND (reference sequence). V was shortened by 1 base and J by 2 bases, with 10 bases between the two germline ends. CDR3 DNA: TGTGCCAGTAGTATAGGTGGGGCCTTCACAGATACGCAGTATTTT. This translates into CASSIGGAFTDTQYF.